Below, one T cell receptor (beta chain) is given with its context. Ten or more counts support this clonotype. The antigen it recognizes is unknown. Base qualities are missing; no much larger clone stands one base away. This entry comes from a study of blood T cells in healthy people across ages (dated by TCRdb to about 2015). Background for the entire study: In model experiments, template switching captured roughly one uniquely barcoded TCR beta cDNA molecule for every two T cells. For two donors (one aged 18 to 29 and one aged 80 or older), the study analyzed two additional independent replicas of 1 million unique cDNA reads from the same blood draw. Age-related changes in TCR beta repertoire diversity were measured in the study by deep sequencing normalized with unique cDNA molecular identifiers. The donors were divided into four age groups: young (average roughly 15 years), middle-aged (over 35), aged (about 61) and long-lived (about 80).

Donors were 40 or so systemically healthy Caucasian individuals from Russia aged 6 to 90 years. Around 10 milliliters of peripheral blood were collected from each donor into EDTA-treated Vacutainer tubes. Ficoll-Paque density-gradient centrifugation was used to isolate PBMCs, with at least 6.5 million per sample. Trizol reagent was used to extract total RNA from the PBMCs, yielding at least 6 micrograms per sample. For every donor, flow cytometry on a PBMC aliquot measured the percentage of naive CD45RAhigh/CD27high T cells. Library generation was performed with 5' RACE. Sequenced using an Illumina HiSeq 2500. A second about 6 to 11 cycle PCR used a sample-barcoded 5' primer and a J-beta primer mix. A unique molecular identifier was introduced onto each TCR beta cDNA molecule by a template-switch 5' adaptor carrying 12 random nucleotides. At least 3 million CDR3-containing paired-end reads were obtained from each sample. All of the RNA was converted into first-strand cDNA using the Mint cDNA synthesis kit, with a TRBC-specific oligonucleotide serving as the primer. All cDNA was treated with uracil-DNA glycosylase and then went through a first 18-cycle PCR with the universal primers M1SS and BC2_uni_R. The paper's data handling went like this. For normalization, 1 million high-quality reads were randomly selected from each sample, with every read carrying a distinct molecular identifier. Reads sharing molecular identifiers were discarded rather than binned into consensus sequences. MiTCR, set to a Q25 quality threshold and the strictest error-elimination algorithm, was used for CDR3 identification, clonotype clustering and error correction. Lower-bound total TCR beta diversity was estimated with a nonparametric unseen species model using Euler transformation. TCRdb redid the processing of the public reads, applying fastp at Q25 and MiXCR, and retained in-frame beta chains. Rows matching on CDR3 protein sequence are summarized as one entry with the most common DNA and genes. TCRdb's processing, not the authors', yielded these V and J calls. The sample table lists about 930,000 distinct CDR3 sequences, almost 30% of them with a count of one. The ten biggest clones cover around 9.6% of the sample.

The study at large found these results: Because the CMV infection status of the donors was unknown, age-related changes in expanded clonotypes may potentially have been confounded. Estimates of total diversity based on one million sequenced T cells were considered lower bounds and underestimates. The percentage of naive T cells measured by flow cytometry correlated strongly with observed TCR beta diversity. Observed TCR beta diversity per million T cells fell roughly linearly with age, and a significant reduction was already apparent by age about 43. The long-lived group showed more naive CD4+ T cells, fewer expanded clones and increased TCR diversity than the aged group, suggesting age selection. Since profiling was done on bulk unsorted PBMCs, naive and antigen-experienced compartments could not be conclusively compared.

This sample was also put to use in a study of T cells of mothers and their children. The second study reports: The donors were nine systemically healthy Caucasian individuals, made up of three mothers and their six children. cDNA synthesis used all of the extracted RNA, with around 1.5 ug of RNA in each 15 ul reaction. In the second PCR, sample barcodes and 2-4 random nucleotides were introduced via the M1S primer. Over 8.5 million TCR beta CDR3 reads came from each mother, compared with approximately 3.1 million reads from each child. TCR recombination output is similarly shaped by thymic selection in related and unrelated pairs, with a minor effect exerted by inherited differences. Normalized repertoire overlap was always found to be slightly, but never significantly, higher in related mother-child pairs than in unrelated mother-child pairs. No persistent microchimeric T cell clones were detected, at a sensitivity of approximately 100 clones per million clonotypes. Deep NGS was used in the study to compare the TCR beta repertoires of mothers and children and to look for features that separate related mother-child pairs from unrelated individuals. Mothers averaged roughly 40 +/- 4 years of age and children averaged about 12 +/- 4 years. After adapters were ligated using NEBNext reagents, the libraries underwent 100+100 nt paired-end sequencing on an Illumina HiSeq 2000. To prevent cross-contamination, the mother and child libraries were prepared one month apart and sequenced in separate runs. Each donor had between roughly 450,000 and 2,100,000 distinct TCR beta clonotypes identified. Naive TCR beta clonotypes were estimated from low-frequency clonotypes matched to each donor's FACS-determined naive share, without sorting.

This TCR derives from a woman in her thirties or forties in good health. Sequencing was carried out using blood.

This receptor has the CDR3 CASSLDGHSNQPQHF. The base sequence is TGCGCCAGCAGCCTCGACGGGCATAGCAATCAGCCCCAGCATTTT. The chain joins TRBV5-1 to TRBJ1-5, with an unclear D gene assignment. From the cysteine up to the phenylalanine, the CDR3 has a length of 15 residues. The CDR3 DNA has 45 bases and is translated from base 1. From the germline V gene, CDR1 is SGHRS and CDR2 is YFSETQ. The trim is 4 bases for V and 0 bases for J, with a gap of 11 bases between the germline ends.